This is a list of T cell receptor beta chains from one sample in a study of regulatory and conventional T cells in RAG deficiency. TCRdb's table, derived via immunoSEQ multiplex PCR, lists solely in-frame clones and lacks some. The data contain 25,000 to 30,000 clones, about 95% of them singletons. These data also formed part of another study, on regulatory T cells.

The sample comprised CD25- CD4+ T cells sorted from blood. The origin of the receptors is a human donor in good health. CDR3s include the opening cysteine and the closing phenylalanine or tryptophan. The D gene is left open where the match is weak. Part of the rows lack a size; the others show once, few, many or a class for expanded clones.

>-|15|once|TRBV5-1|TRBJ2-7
CASRYYGLSSYEQYF
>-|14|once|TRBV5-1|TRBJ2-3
CASSFGRGTDTQYF
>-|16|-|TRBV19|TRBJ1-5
CASSPSRTVSNQPQHF
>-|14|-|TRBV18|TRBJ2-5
CASSPRTTQETQYF
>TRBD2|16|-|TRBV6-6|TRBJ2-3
CASRGVGASGADTQYF
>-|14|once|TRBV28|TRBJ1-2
CASSPPGGFGGYTF
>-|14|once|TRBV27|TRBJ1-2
CASRVTGTNYGYTF
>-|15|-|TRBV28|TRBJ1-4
CASSTGDATNEKLFF
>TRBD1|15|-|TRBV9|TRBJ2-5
CASSATGGRGETQYF
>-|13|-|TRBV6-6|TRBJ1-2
CASSRSANYGYTF
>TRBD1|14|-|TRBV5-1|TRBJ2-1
CASTLNRGEGEQFF
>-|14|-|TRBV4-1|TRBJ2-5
CASSQGSVEETQYF
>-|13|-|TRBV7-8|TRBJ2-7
CASSSLGPYEQYF
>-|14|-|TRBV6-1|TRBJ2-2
CASRQALNTGELFF
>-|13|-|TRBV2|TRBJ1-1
CASSDNRNTGAFF
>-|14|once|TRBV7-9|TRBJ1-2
CASSLGGLSYGYTF
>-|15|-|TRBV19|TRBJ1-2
CASSTPGATQWGYTF
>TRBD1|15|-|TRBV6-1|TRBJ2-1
CATIHGGTGKGEQFF
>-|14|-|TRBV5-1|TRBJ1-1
CASSLATVNTEAFF
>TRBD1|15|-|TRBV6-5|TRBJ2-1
CATRTDRASYNEQFF
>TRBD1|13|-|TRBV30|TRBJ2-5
CAWKGQGRETQYF
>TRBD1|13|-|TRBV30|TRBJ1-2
CAWSFGRGAGYTF
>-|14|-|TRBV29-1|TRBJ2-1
CSVGQDSSYNEQFF
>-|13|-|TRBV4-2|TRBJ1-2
CASSQAQQYGYTF
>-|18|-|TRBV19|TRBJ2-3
CASSIATRSGGIADTQYF
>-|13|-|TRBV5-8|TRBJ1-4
CASSSARNEKLFF
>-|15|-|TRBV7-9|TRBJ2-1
CASSLHTTSYNEQFF
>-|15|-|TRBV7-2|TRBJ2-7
CASSLEAQGSYEQYF
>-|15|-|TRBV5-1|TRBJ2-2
CASSNGGSNTGELFF
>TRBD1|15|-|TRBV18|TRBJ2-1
CASSPLGTDYNEQFF
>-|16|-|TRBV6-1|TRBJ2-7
CASSEGLGTPIYEQYF
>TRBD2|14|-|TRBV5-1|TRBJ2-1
CASSPGLATNEQFF
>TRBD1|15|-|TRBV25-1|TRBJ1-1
CASSEDRVGGTEAFF
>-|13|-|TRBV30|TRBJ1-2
CAWNLGGSYGYTF
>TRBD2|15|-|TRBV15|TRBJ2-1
CATSSQRGAYNEQFF
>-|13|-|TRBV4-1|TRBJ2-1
CASGPYSGNEQFF